The text below deals with one T cell receptor beta chain. Germline V gene lookup returns CDR1 SQVTM and CDR2 ANQGSEA. Trimming left V 1 base short and J 0 bases short, with 9 bases between. This CDR3 has 15 amino acids. This record comes from a study of CD8+ T cells in alopecia areata. Following extraction, RNA underwent reverse transcription to cDNA, which served as the sequencing template. The protocol was immunoSEQ multiplex PCR, while the TCRdb copy is restricted to in-frame clones and leaves out a portion. The data contain more than 150,000 clones, approximately 50% of them seen just once; the ten biggest clones take up about 9.4%. Described treatment: oral pan-JAK inhibitor, 5-10 mg twice daily.

This sequence joins TRBV29-1 and TRBJ1-4, with D possibly matching TRBD1 (5 bases). The sequence was obtained from a human donor with alopecia areata. The source was CD8+ T cells sorted from blood, collected at week 52, from a patient treated with tofacitinib. In DNA, the CDR3 is TGCAGCGTTGAAGGAGACAGTACAACTAATGAAAAACTGTTTTTT. Translation gives CSVEGDSTTNEKLFF.